The 21 T cell receptor beta chains below come from one sample, sequenced in a study of blood T cell repertoires in COVID-19 (dated by TCRdb to 2018 to 2020). To prepare the library, the immunoSEQ multiplex PCR assay was applied. Drawn from immuneACCESS, this table holds only the in-frame rearrangements with V and J called that TCRdb kept. Clones are partly lost; checked studies trace under half to an unresolved V gene and leave the rest unexplained. The sample contains about 60,000 clones, about 86% of them found a single time. More than 0.95% of the sample belongs to the ten largest clones. The sequencing input was peripheral blood. The receptors stem from a man aged 40-49 years with acute or convalescent COVID-19.

Concerning this clone itself: Other nucleotide sequences in the sample specify the same CDR3. This chain uses TRBV2 with TRBJ1-1; 7 nucleotides match TRBD1. The V segment lost 6 bases and the J segment 1 base; nucleotides outside the gene matches: 2. The CDR3 has 13 amino acids. The germline V gene has CDR1 SNHLY and CDR2 FYNNEI. The CDR3 region is CASSRQGNTEAFF. Written as DNA, the CDR3 is TGTGCCAGCAGCAGACAGGGGAACACTGAAGCTTTCTTT.

This clone was detected only a few times. The chain recombines TRBV3-1 (or the pseudogene TRBV3-2) with TRBJ1-1; D ambiguous. The CDR3 loop spans 14 amino acids. V lost 5 bases and J 5 bases, leaving 15 bases between the germline ends. Germline V gene data show CDR1 as LGHDT and CDR2 as YNNKEL (reference sequence). The CDR3 sequence is CASSGREIRTEAFF. CDR3 in DNA: TGTGCCAGCAGCGGGAGGGAGATACGGACTGAAGCTTTCTTT.

This chain joins TRBV5-5 and TRBJ2-7; 11 nucleotides agree with TRBD1. After removal of 5 bases from V and 3 bases from J, the junction contained 4 bases not matched to a gene. This CDR3 spans 14 amino acids. Per germline, CDR1 SGHKS and CDR2 YYEKEE (reference sequence). CDR3 DNA: TGTGCCAGCAGTCCGGACAGGGGGCTCTACGAGCAGTACTTC. Translation gives CASSPDRGLYEQYF.

The V gene is TRBV6-6, the J gene TRBJ1-5; tentative D call: TRBD1 (6 bases). The germline CDR1 and CDR2 sequences are MNHNY and SVGAGI (reference sequence). The CDR3 spans 14 residues. Trimming cost V 7 bases and J 5 bases, with 15 bases left between them. The CDR3 coding sequence is TGTGCCAGCAACAAAGGGCCAGGGGATCAGCCCCAGCATTTT. This translates into CASNKGPGDQPQHF.

The count of this clone is one. This rearrangement joins TRBV11-2 to TRBJ2-3, with a tentative D call TRBD1 (7 bases). Trimming pared 9 bases from V and 0 bases from J, leaving 13 bases between. The CDR3 length is 14 residues. The germline V gene encodes CDR1 SGHAT and CDR2 FQNNGV. The CDR3 DNA is TGTGCCAGTGGGGCAGGGGGGAGCACAGATACGCAGTATTTT. It codes for CASGAGGSTDTQYF.

This chain uses TRBV9 with TRBJ1-5; tentatively, D is TRBD1 (5 bases). The CDR3 has 14 amino acids. V lost 1 base and J lost 5, with 10 bases in between. CDR1 and CDR2 from the germline V gene are SGDLS and YYNGEE. This CDR3 is CASSVSGEYQPQHF. The DNA for the CDR3 is TGTGCCAGCAGCGTATCGGGGGAATATCAGCCCCAGCATTTT.

CDR3 sequence reads: CSVVRLAGNEQYF. CDR3 nucleotides: TGCAGCGTTGTAAGGCTAGCGGGGAACGAGCAGTACTTC. The V call is TRBV29-1, the J call TRBJ2-7; 9 nucleotides match TRBD2. From germline, CDR1 is SQVTM and CDR2 ANQGSEA. V was pared by 4 bases and J by 5 bases, with 6 bases of the junction left unmatched. The CDR3 contains 13 residues.

The chain combines TRBV5-1 with TRBJ1-2, with D hard to call. Germline lookup yields CDR1 SGHRS and CDR2 YFSETQ. This CDR3 spans 16 amino acids. V was shortened by 1 base and J by 0 bases, with 13 bases between the two germline ends. The CDR3 loop is CASSLTERLPNYGYTF. The DNA of the CDR3 is TGCGCCAGCAGCTTGACGGAGAGGCTTCCTAACTATGGCTACACCTTC.

The rearrangement uses TRBV13 and TRBJ1-1; TRBD1 matches 11 bases. V was pared by 5 bases and J by 1 base, with 3 bases of the junction left unmatched. The CDR3 length is 15 residues. Germline V CDR1 and CDR2: PRHDT, FYEKMQ (reference sequence). The CDR3, as DNA: TGTGCCAGCAGCGGACAGGGGGCGGCGAACACTGAAGCTTTCTTT. Translated, it gives CASSGQGAANTEAFF.

The chain carries TRBV2 and TRBJ2-7, with 9 bases that match TRBD2. The CDR3 extends over 14 amino acids. V was clipped by 6 bases and J by 4 bases; unmatched bases: 7. In germline, CDR1 is SNHLY, CDR2 FYNNEI. The CDR3 DNA reads as TGTGCCAGCAGACAGGGCGGGGGGGCGTACGAGCAGTACTTC. This gives the protein CASRQGGGAYEQYF.

The chain employs TRBV6-6 and TRBJ1-2, with 8 bases aligning to TRBD1. Germline V CDR1 and CDR2: MNHNY, SVGAGI (reference sequence). V was clipped by 6 bases and J by 7 bases; unmatched bases: 7. The CDR3 runs 13 residues. In DNA form, the CDR3 reads TGTGCCAGCAGGTCTGACAGGGGCGGTGGCTACACCTTC. Protein: CASRSDRGGGYTF.

The chain uses TRBV19 and TRBJ2-7; D possibly corresponds to TRBD1 (6 bases). The CDR3 runs to 14 residues. The V and J ends lost 3 bases and 3 bases respectively, with 12 bases between them. Germline CDR1 reads LNHDA; CDR2 reads SQIVND (reference sequence). CDR3 coding DNA: TGTGCCAGTAGTATTAACCGGGACAACTACGAGCAGTACTTC. The encoded protein is CASSINRDNYEQYF.

The chain recombines TRBV19 with TRBJ1-4; possibly TRBD1 for D (5 bases). Trimming pared 9 bases from V and 4 bases from J, leaving 18 bases between. The CDR3 has 15 amino acids. The germline gives CDR1 LNHDA, CDR2 SQIVND (reference sequence). The CDR3 here is CASTHDRAGNEKLFF. CDR3 in DNA: TGTGCCAGCACCCACGACAGAGCGGGTAATGAAAAACTGTTTTTT.

The V gene is TRBV29-1, the J gene TRBJ1-5, with D perhaps TRBD1 (5 bases). CDR1 and CDR2 from the germline V gene are SQVTM and ANQGSEA. The CDR3 contains 14 residues. V gave up 8 bases and J gave up 0 bases, with 14 bases separating them. Written as DNA, the CDR3 is TGCAGCACCTTAGACAGCTCTAGCAATCAGCCCCAGCATTTT. Translating it yields CSTLDSSSNQPQHF.

The chain links TRBV30 to TRBJ1-1; D is ambiguous. The CDR3 has 13 residues. CDR1 and CDR2 from the germline V gene are GTSNPN and SVGIG (reference sequence). The germline V and J ends were trimmed by 5 bases and 1 base, with 11 bases remaining between them. The DNA for the CDR3 is TGTGCCTGGGACCGCCGAGGGAACACTGAAGCTTTCTTT. It encodes CAWDRRGNTEAFF.

The genes are TRBV21-1 and TRBJ2-5; no DNA check was done on the table's D call, TRBD2. TRBV21-1 is marked as a pseudogene. This CDR3 spans 12 amino acids. The DNA of the CDR3 is TGTGCCAGCAGCAATAACCGGGAGACCCAGTACTTC. Protein sequence: CASSNNRETQYF.

The V and J genes are TRBV18 and TRBJ2-7, with 10 positions matching TRBD1. Germline V gives CDR1 KGHSH, CDR2 LQKENI. The CDR3 has 15 amino acids. J lost 2 bases, V lost 5 bases, and 6 bases had no gene match. The CDR3 sequence: CASSRGDRGTYEQYF. The CDR3 DNA reads TGTGCCAGCTCAAGAGGGGACAGGGGAACCTACGAGCAGTACTTC.

This chain connects TRBV5-5 to TRBJ1-5; D remains unclear. Trimming stripped 4 bases from V and 4 bases from J, with 12 bases between. The germline V gene has CDR1 SGHKS and CDR2 YYEKEE (reference sequence). CDR3 length: 14 residues. This CDR3 reads CASSPGLVNQPQHF. CDR3 DNA sequence: TGTGCCAGCAGCCCGGGTCTAGTGAATCAGCCCCAGCATTTT.

This clone was recorded only once. The rearrangement joins TRBV16 to TRBJ1-2, with D perhaps matching TRBD1 (6 bases). This CDR3 has 14 amino acids. Germline CDR1 reads KGHSY; CDR2 reads FQNENV. Trimming stripped 0 bases from V and 8 bases from J, with 13 bases between. CDR3 sequence reads: CASSQSSQGQGYTF. CDR3 coding DNA: TGTGCCAGCAGCCAATCATCTCAGGGGCAAGGCTACACCTTC.

This chain uses TRBV14 with TRBJ2-2; D not certain. Per the germline V gene, CDR1 is SGHDN and CDR2 is FVKESK. With 3 bases removed from V and 1 base from J, the gap between germline ends came to 3 bases. The CDR3 extends over 13 amino acids. CDR3 in amino acids: CASSHKNTGELFF. CDR3 coding DNA: TGTGCCAGCAGCCACAAGAACACCGGGGAGCTGTTTTTT.

The CDR3 DNA reads as TGTGCCAGCAGCCCCACAGGGGGGAGCGATACGCAGTATTTT. Its translation: CASSPTGGSDTQYF. J is TRBJ2-3 and V is TRBV11-3, with 8 bases matching TRBD1. Germline CDR1 and CDR2: SGHNT and YENEEA. The CDR3 is 14 amino acids. Trimming at V came to 5 bases and at J to 6 bases, leaving 7 bases not matched to a gene.